What follows is one T cell receptor gamma chain and its context. TCRdb reanalysed the PCR reads with CATT. The table includes thousands of gamma-chain clones, roughly 5.2% detected once. Germline V lookup: CDR1 VTNTFY, CDR2 YDVSTARD (reference sequence). CDR3 length equals 14 residues. V lost 1 base to trimming and J lost 6 bases; unmatched junction nucleotides: 9. The sample comes from a study of human gamma delta and Vdelta1 T cells. The chain uses TRGV3 and TRGJ1 or TRGJ2. The sequencing input was naive CD27+ Vdelta1 gamma-delta T cells from blood. The TCR sequence derives from a human donor in good health. The CDR3 loop is CATWDRPRGYKKLF. The CDR3 nucleotides are TGTGCCACCTGGGACAGACCCCGCGGTTATAAGAAACTCTTT.